This T cell receptor (beta chain) was sequenced for a study of blood T cell repertoires in COVID-19. The CDR3 has 16 residues. After removal of 8 bases from V and 0 bases from J, the junction contained 11 bases not matched to a gene. Germline CDR1 is MNHNY and CDR2 is SVGAGI (reference sequence). Per the authors' pipeline: The authors estimated nucleated cell counts from reference gene primer amplification. This table comes from immunoSEQ multiplex PCR, and its TCRdb copy is limited to in-frame clones, with some not included. Clone size and V and J calls were adopted from that table, with D and trimming inferred from the DNA. The top ten clones hold about 7% of a sample with some 380,000 clones, around 90% of them seen once.

The receptor's source is a man between 18 and 29 years old with active or convalescent COVID-19. V gene TRBV6-6 combines with J gene TRBJ1-2; 8 nucleotides agree with TRBD1. The sample was peripheral blood. In nucleotides, the CDR3 is TGTGCCAGCGGCGGACAGGGAGGGAATGCTAACTATGGCTACACCTTC. Protein: CASGGQGGNANYGYTF.